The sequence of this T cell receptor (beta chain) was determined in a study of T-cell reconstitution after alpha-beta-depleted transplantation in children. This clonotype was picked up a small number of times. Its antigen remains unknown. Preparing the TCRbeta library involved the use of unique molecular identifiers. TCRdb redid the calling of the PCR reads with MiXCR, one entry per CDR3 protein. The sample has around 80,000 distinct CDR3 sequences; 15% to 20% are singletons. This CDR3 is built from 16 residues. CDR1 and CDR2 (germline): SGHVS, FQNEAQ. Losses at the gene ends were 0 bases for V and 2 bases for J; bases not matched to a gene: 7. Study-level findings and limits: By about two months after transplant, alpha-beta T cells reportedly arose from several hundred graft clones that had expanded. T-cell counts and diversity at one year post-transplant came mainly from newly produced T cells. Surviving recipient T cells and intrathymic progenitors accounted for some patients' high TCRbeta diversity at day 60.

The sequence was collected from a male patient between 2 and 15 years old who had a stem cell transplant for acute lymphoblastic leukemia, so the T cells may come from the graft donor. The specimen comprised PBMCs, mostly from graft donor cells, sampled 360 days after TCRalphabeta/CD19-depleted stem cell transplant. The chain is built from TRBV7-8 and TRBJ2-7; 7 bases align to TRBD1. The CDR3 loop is CASSLALRDSAYEQYF. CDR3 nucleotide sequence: TGTGCCAGCAGCTTAGCGCTTAGGGACAGTGCCTACGAGCAGTACTTC.